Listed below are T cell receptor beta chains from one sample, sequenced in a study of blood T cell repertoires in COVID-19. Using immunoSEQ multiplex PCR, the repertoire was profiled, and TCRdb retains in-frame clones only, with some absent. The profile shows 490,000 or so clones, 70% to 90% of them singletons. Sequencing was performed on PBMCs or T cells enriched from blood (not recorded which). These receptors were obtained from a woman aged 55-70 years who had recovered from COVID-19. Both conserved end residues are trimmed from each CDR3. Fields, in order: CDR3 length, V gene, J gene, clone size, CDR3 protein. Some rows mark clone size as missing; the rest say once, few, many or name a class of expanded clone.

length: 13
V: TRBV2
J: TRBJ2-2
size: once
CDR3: ASSRERAATGELF

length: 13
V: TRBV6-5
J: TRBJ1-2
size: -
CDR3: ASIPGGRGLDGYT

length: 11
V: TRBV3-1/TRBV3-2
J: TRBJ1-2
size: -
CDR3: ASSLVPLYGYT

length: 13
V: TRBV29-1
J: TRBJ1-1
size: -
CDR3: SVAGQGTLNTEAF

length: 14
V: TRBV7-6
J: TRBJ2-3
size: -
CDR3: ASSLHGGGAPDTQY

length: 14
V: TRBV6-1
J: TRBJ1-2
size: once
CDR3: ASSGDRGESNYGYT

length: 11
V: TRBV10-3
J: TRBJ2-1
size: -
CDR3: AIGQGGGNEQF

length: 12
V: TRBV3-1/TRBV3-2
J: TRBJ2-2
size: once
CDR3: ASNLQGYSGELF

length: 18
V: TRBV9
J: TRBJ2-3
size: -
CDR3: ASSVAGYIGLAGGTDTQY

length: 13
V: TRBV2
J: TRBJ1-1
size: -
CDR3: ASSESRTKNTEAF

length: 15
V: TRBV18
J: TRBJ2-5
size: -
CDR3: ASSRFGTSGGQETQY

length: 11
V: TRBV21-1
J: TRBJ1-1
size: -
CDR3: ASSYRVTTEAF

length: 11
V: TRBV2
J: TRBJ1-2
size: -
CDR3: ASSEVGLYGYT